This T cell receptor beta chain emerged from a study of PD-L1 blockade in urothelial cancer. Sequenced by immunoSEQ multiplex PCR; TCRdb stores in-frame clones only, minus some. This sample has some 41,000 clones; approximately 83% occur once, and the top ten carry around 16%. Sample time point: peripheral blood 6 weeks after treatment start. Enrolled patients showed locally advanced or metastatic urothelial carcinoma. The origin of this receptor is a man between 60 and 70 years old with urothelial cancer. The material sequenced was PBMCs, taken around atezolizumab (anti-PD-L1) treatment.

CDR3 loop: CASSPSTGNTGELFF. CDR3 coding DNA: TGCGCCAGCAGCCCCTCGACAGGTAACACCGGGGAGCTGTTTTTT. This chain links TRBV5-1 with TRBJ2-2, with D possibly TRBD1 on 6 matching bases. With 4 bases removed from V and 2 bases from J, the gap between germline ends came to 12 bases. The CDR3 has 15 amino acids. CDR1 is SGHRS, CDR2 YFSETQ, per germline.